This record concerns one T cell receptor beta chain sequence. It has no known antigen specificity. One base away there is no much larger clone; base qualities are not given. The data are from a study of cytomegalovirus exposure and HLA in healthy donors (dated by TCRdb to about 2017). In the study overall: In an earlier analysis of approximately 500 of the donors, around 300 Gb of sequence data and 100 million or so unique TCR beta sequences from about 179 million T cells were reported. In the later analysis, no new phenotypic data were used to find candidate immune exposures; instead, reliance was placed on TCR beta sequences and their occurrence across donors. On average, roughly 240,000 unique TCR beta nucleotide sequences were sequenced per donor among 350 to 400 genotyped donors of the cohort, with 15% to 20% of those sequences being non-productive. To predict cytomegalovirus infection status, the study combined high-throughput TCR immunosequencing, statistical association of individual TCRs with disease status, and machine learning. An earlier analysis of roughly 580 of the donors used high-throughput TCR beta sequencing to judge whether each TCR beta V gene segment behaved as functional or pseudogenic. Typing coverage differed by locus: A, B, C, DRB1 and DQB1 were typed in roughly 629-630 donors, DQA1 in 500 to 550, DPA1 in 600 to 610, and DPB1 in 400 to 480. The study was designed to test whether signatures of past pathogen exposure could be identified by cataloging public T cell receptors. In addition to the first cohort of around 670 subjects, a separate validation cohort of around 110 different subjects was used. Approximately 300 gigabases of sequencing data and roughly 81 million unique TCR sequences made up an early release that covered approximately 620 HLA-typed donors. The study used immunosequencing to profile the T cell repertoires of more than 650 subjects and linked those repertoires to cytomegalovirus serostatus. Donor age, sex, ethnicity and CMV serostatus were collected together with the repertoire data. All discovery cohort repertoires had been generated using a single sequencing platform. Of the roughly 430 genotyped donors, around 81% fell in the genetic ancestry cluster associated with self-reported Caucasian donors. Four to six DR-DQ haplotypes were handled as single units for association and clustering, since linkage in the cohort was strong. In a later genetic analysis, genome-wide SNP genotypes for about three fifths of the roughly 670 donors were used, and that subset was treated as a discovery cohort. A later analysis re-examined previously published TCR beta repertoires from around 670 donors and added high-resolution HLA genotyping to investigate patterns of TCR occurrence. Class I and class II HLA loci were covered by the typing at four-digit resolution.

The cohort comprised around 700 healthy bone marrow donors. At the time of sampling, all cohort members were nominally healthy, though unrecorded immune exposures were likely present. The donor was CMV seronegative and belonged to the group of over 300 seronegative cohort members. A peripheral blood sample was collected from each donor, and TCR beta sequencing was performed on peripheral blood mononuclear cells. The Qiagen DNeasy Blood Extraction Kit was used to extract genomic DNA from the blood cell samples. Receptor libraries were prepared by the immunoSEQ multiplex PCR assay. For the multiplex PCR, a mixture combining 60 forward primers for TCR Vbeta segments and 13 reverse primers for TCR Jbeta segments was used. Amplification of the CDR3 region of rearranged TCR beta genes was performed with a multiplex PCR assay on genomic DNA. Amplified TCR beta libraries were sequenced as 87-base-pair reads on the Illumina HiSeq System. For the original study's pipeline: In a later analysis, tens of millions of unique TCR beta chains were counted across the 650 to 700 repertoires, and around 10 million of these chains were shared by at least two donors. Raw reads were error-corrected and collapsed into unique sequences by a nearest-neighbor algorithm in which closely related sequences were merged to remove PCR and sequencing errors. Alignment of CDR3 sequences to IMGT reference sequences was used to assign V, D and J gene segments. For a sequence to be retained, at least a six-nucleotide match to both a V gene segment and a J gene segment was required. A rearrangement was called productive if the CDR3 had no stop codons and remained in frame with V and J, and every other rearrangement was called non-productive. CDR3 was defined according to IMGT convention as the region running from the second conserved V-encoded cysteine to the conserved J-encoded phenylalanine. The earlier analysis of some 600 of the donors excluded sequences that lacked an unambiguous match to a single V gene segment. In an earlier analysis of about 590 of the donors, a V segment was called functional when productive rearrangements were above 56.7%, and segregating when the standard deviation between donors exceeded 5%. To diagnose cytomegalovirus status from the catalog of TCR beta chain sequences, a statistical classification framework was built. In a later analysis, V and J genes were assigned by comparing TCR nucleotide sequences against IMGT/GENE-DB human TR gene sequences. Using the TCRdist pipeline, a later analysis assigned CDR3 sequences along with most-parsimonious VDJ recombination scenarios. In a later analysis, each TCR beta chain was defined by its CDR3 amino acid sequence together with its V-gene family, and reads without a unique V-gene family were excluded. In a later analysis, 500 to 700 highly shared, low-generation-probability nucleotide sequences were removed to address suspected cross-contamination and a sequencing artifact. A later analysis calculated a clonal expansion index for each public chain from normalized within-repertoire ranks of inferred template counts. A later analysis computed generation probabilities with a VDJ recombination model fitted to out-of-frame rearrangements, and checked the results against IGoR. A later analysis scored TCR-TCR, TCR-HLA and TCR-CMV co-occurrence with hypergeometric tests, applying a repertoire-size bias correction to TCR pairs. In a later analysis, false discovery rates were estimated by permuting HLA or CMV assignments 20 times. In a later analysis, co-occurring TCRs were grouped with DBSCAN, and TCRdist sequence similarity was added when clustering was performed within HLA-allele-positive subsets. Repertoires with fewer than 30,000 or more than 120,000 public chains were left out of co-occurrence clustering, as were about five repertoires with anomalous nucleotide sharing. This immuneACCESS table, as held by TCRdb, lists in-frame sequences with V and J called but not all clones. Of the missing ones, under half trace to an unresolved V gene in checked studies; the others have no known cause. V and J calls plus clone size are reproduced from that table; the DNA served to infer D and trimming. The sample yields 55,000 to 80,000 clones; around 80% were counted once. The ten top clones hold around 8.9% of the sample.

What the authors observed across the whole study: In this cohort, only TCR beta chains were sequenced, and detectable features were limited by the absence of alpha or paired-chain data. Linkage disequilibrium might explain the correlated functional status among segregating V segments, but an unknown experimental factor could not be excluded. A further reported finding was that TCR beta sequences accurately predicted the HLA-A and HLA-B alleles for most subjects in the first cohort. Because HLA typing was unavailable for some donors at each locus, only the typed subset was used in association tests. In a later analysis, the rate of TCR association differed among HLA loci, with DRB1 alleles having the most associated TCRs and HLA-C alleles having the fewest. In the study, 150 to 200 TCR beta chains were listed as associated with cytomegalovirus. A later analysis reported that several top co-occurrence clusters appeared linked to parvovirus B19, influenza, CMV and Epstein-Barr virus. The presence/absence analyses assumed that sequencing depth was roughly uniform across donors, and that assumption may not be true. In an earlier analysis of about 600 of the donors, most TCR beta V segments appeared in productive rearrangements about 87% or about 30% of the time, broadly matching IMGT annotations. Most TCR sequences were observed very rarely across donors, whereas some public TCRs were present in many individuals. A later analysis found that HLA-associated TCR beta chains were more clonally expanded and had lower generation probabilities than equally common non-associated chains. The sequencing pipeline was judged likely to have produced a cluster of highly shared sequence variants as a technical artifact. At a false discovery rate of 0.05, a later analysis linked under 20,000 TCR beta sequences to specific HLA alleles. When HLA alleles, especially DR and DQ, strongly co-occurred, TCR associations were difficult to assign to individual alleles. In a later genetic analysis, fewer N-insertions in productive TCRs were reported among donors in an Asian-associated ancestry cluster than the roughly 700-donor mean. For the cohort, immune exposure information was limited to CMV serostatus. The authors suggested that the approach could potentially be extended to other disease states and immunological phenotypes. According to a later analysis, most CMV-associated TCR beta chains appeared to be HLA-restricted, and the HLA associations seemed to be driven largely by CMV exposure. The 87-base-pair reads could not distinguish some IMGT-functional V segments, including TRBV6-2 and TRBV6-3, so those segments were excluded. Because counts were too low, about 18 rarely observed V segments, including chromosome 9 orphons, were excluded from the earlier analysis of 500 to 700 of the donors. The classifier was reported to diagnose cytomegalovirus status with high specificity and sensitivity in both the original cohort and the validation cohort. In vitro tests confirmed that a few of the cytomegalovirus-associated TCR beta chains recognize cytomegalovirus antigens. A later genetic analysis associated a missense DCLRE1C variant with V-gene and J-gene trimming of TCR beta chains, and an independent cohort replicated the association.

V loses 4 bases at its end and J loses 6 bases; junction bases beyond the gene matches: 11. The CDR3 numbers 15 residues from cysteine through phenylalanine. Kept here is only the CDR3 DNA, which spans 45 bases and is read in frame from base 1. As encoded in the germline V gene, CDR1 is SGHDT while CDR2 is YYEEEE. The material sequenced was PBMCs. This TCR was recovered from a man in his forties or fifties in good health and CMV-seronegative. The sequence is built from TRBV5-6 and TRBJ2-7; 9 junctional bases match TRBD1. The DNA sequence is as follows: TGTGCCAGCAGCACGCTTGGCTCGGACAGGGGCGAGCAGTACTTC. It encodes CASSTLGSDRGEQYF.